One sample yielded the 8 T cell receptor beta chains listed below, sequenced in a study of blood T cell repertoires in COVID-19 (dated by TCRdb to about 2020). The library was generated by the immunoSEQ multiplex PCR assay. TCRdb carries this immuneACCESS record with in-frame sequences only. Its versions omit some clonotypes, under half of them owing to an unresolved V gene in the studies checked, with the rest unexplained. This sample is represented by around 250,000 clones; more than 85% of them were singletons. Of the sample, under 9% falls within the top ten clones. The sample comprised peripheral blood. Receptors were obtained from a woman between 70 and 85 years old with active or convalescent COVID-19.

The gene calls are TRBV19 and TRBJ2-1; D is possibly TRBD1 (6 bases). The CDR3 has 18 residues. CDR1 is LNHDA, CDR2 SQIVND, per germline (reference sequence). V lost 3 bases, J lost 6 bases, and 24 bases lay in between. CDR3 sequence: CASSIPRGGWTRGNEQFF. The CDR3, as DNA: TGTGCCAGTAGTATCCCTCGAGGGGGATGGACTCGTGGCAATGAGCAGTTCTTC. The variable domain in full, completed from reference TRBV19 and TRBJ2-1, reads DGGITQSPKYLFRKEGQNVTLSCEQNLNHDAMYWYRQDPGQGLRLIYYSQIVNDFQKGDIAEGYSVSREKKESFPLTVTSAQKNPTAFYLCASSIPRGGWTRGNEQFFGPGTRLTVL.

This chain connects TRBV10-3 to TRBJ1-1; D is ambiguous. Per the germline V gene, CDR1 is ENHRY and CDR2 is SYGVKD. The V end was cut by 1 base, the J end by 4 bases, with 10 bases between. The CDR3 length is 14 residues. The CDR3 DNA reads TGTGCCATCAGTGAGTACCGGGAGGGCACTGAAGCTTTCTTT. Protein product: CAISEYREGTEAFF.

V usage is TRBV6-6 and J usage is TRBJ2-1, with D perhaps matching TRBD1 (5 bases). The V gene lost 5 bases and the J gene lost 7 bases, with 6 bases spanning the gap. The CDR3 is 11 residues long. Looked up from germline, CDR1 is MNHNY and CDR2 is SVGAGI (reference sequence). CDR3 sequence: CASSRQNEQFF. As DNA, the CDR3 is TGTGCCAGCAGTCGACAGAATGAGCAGTTCTTC.

The sample holds one count of this clone. This rearrangement joins TRBV2 to TRBJ2-3; D is unclear. V was trimmed by 2 bases and J by 2 bases, leaving 5 bases between them. The germline gives CDR1 SNHLY, CDR2 FYNNEI. The CDR3 has 13 residues. CDR3 sequence: CASSEPVTDTQYF. In DNA, the CDR3 is TGTGCCAGCAGTGAACCAGTCACAGATACGCAGTATTTT.

This sequence joins TRBV29-1 and TRBJ2-5; possibly TRBD1 for D (5 bases). The CDR3 is 14 amino acids. Trimming pared 2 bases from V and 5 bases from J, leaving 15 bases between. Germline V lookup: CDR1 SQVTM, CDR2 ANQGSEA. CDR3 in DNA: TGCAGCGTTGAAAAATTGGGGCTCCGGGAGACCCAGTACTTC. Translation: CSVEKLGLRETQYF.

The chain has TRBV18 and TRBJ2-1; D is possibly TRBD2 (6 bases). CDR1 is KGHSH and CDR2 is LQKENI in the germline V gene. CDR3 size: 17 residues. With 1 base removed from V and 0 bases from J, the gap between germline ends came to 13 bases. The CDR3 protein is CASSPRPLASSYNEQFF. The DNA of the CDR3 is TGTGCCAGCTCACCACGCCCCCTAGCGTCCTCCTACAATGAGCAGTTCTTC.

CDR3 DNA sequence: TGTGCCAGCAGTCCCTCGGGGTTGGCTCAGCCCCAGCATTTT. It translates to CASSPSGLAQPQHF. The V and J genes are TRBV6-5 and TRBJ1-5; unclear D gene. Germline V gene sequence: CDR1 MNHEY, CDR2 SVGAGI. This CDR3 spans 14 amino acids. Trimming left V 5 bases short and J 6 bases short, with 14 bases between.

The sample holds one count of this clone. The V and J genes are TRBV5-6 and TRBJ2-3, with TRBD2 as a possible D gene (5 bases). The V gene lost 4 bases and the J gene lost 4 bases, with 22 bases spanning the gap. The CDR3 has 17 amino acids. Germline V gene data show CDR1 as SGHDT and CDR2 as YYEEEE. The CDR3 region has the DNA TGTGCCAGCAGCCCCCCCCAGCGGTGGGCGGGTTCAGATACGCAGTATTTT. Protein sequence: CASSPPQRWAGSDTQYF.